The 19 T cell receptor beta chains listed next were all sequenced from one sample in a study of blood T cell repertoires in COVID-19. The table came from immunoSEQ multiplex PCR; TCRdb's copy has only in-frame clones and leaves some out. The repertoire holds some 40,000 clones, with roughly nine tenths as singletons. Sample: peripheral blood. The receptor set was obtained from a man over 45 with COVID-19, enrolled during active disease.

This chain links TRBV6-5 with TRBJ2-1, with 11 bases fitting TRBD2. The CDR3 is made up of 14 amino acids. Per germline, CDR1 MNHEY and CDR2 SVGAGI. V shed 7 bases and J 9 bases; nucleotides not matched to a gene: 8. The CDR3 nucleotides are TGTGCCAGCATTGGGCTAGCGGGAGGTATTGAGCAGTTCTTC. It is translated as CASIGLAGGIEQFF.

This chain uses TRBV3-1 (or the pseudogene TRBV3-2) with TRBJ2-5; 7 positions match TRBD2. The CDR3 is made up of 13 amino acids. Germline V gene sequence: CDR1 LGHDT, CDR2 YNNKEL (reference sequence). V gave up 5 bases and J gave up 5 bases; unmatched junction bases: 5. CDR3 in amino acids: CASSWGGDETQYF. DNA for the CDR3: TGTGCCAGCAGCTGGGGAGGGGACGAGACCCAGTACTTC.

The V gene is TRBV19, the J gene TRBJ1-5; D is unclear. V lost 8 bases to trimming and J lost 3 bases, with 11 bases between them. Germline lookup yields CDR1 LNHDA and CDR2 SQIVND (reference sequence). The CDR3 covers 13 residues. The CDR3 nucleotides read TGTGCCAGTTCGACTACGTTCAATCAGCCCCAGCATTTT. Translated, it gives CASSTTFNQPQHF.

The chain is built from TRBV20-1 and TRBJ1-5, with 10 bases that match TRBD1. Losses at the gene ends were 3 bases for V and 6 bases for J; bases not matched to a gene: 8. This CDR3 comprises 15 residues. Germline V gene data show CDR1 as DFQATT and CDR2 as SNEGSKA (reference sequence). CDR3 in amino acids: CSASTRDRGFQPQHF. Here the CDR3 DNA reads TGCAGTGCTAGTACTCGGGACAGGGGTTTTCAGCCCCAGCATTTT.

The chain uses TRBV5-1 and TRBJ2-1; 9 positions match TRBD2. Germline trimming cut 4 bases from V and 7 bases from J; bases unmatched to any gene: 9. CDR3 length: 15 residues. CDR1 is SGHRS, CDR2 YFSETQ, per germline. The CDR3 nucleotides read TGCGCCAGCAGCCCAATAGCGGGAGTGGGAAATGAGCAGTTCTTC. Translation: CASSPIAGVGNEQFF.

The V call is TRBV18, the J call TRBJ1-4; D unclear. The V gene's germline CDR1 is KGHSH and CDR2 LQKENI. The CDR3 has 13 amino acids. The V end was cut by 3 bases, the J end by 8 bases, with 10 bases between. The CDR3 is CASSPPSGEKLFF. CDR3 DNA sequence: TGTGCCAGCTCACCGCCAAGCGGGGAAAAACTGTTTTTT.

The rearrangement uses TRBV28 and TRBJ1-1; possible D gene TRBD1, 5 bases. The CDR3 extends over 15 amino acids. The V end was cut by 5 bases, the J end by 4 bases, with 17 bases between. Germline loops: CDR1 MDHEN, CDR2 SYDVKM. DNA of the CDR3: TGTGCCAGCAGTATGGGGGACTGGGGTGGCACTGAAGCTTTCTTT. It codes for CASSMGDWGGTEAFF.

V gene TRBV3-1 (or the pseudogene TRBV3-2) combines with J gene TRBJ2-7, with TRBD1 identical over 10 bases. Germline V gene data show CDR1 as LGHDT and CDR2 as YNNKEL (reference sequence). V shed 4 bases and J 4 bases; nucleotides not matched to a gene: 4. The CDR3 has 14 residues. DNA of the CDR3: TGTGCCAGCAGCCTAGAGGGACAGGGGTACGAGCAGTACTTC. Translation gives CASSLEGQGYEQYF.

This clone was recorded once. This chain links TRBV29-1 with TRBJ2-7, with TRBD1 identical over 11 bases. The CDR3 length is 16 residues. Germline V gene data show CDR1 as SQVTM and CDR2 as ANQGSEA. After removal of 2 bases from V and 3 bases from J, the junction contained 9 bases not matched to a gene. CDR3 residues: CSVELAGTGGIYEQYF. CDR3 DNA: TGCAGCGTTGAATTGGCCGGGACAGGGGGGATCTACGAGCAGTACTTC.

This clone was recorded a few times. This sequence joins TRBV6-5 and TRBJ1-5; 7 bases fit TRBD1. After removal of 2 bases from V and 2 bases from J, the junction contained 3 bases not matched to a gene. This CDR3 comprises 15 residues. CDR1 MNHEY and CDR2 SVGAGI come from the germline V gene. DNA of the CDR3: TGTGCCAGCAGTTACCGACAGGGAGGCAATCAGCCCCAGCATTTT. It encodes CASSYRQGGNQPQHF.

The chain couples TRBV18 to TRBJ2-3; maybe TRBD2 (5 bases). Trimming took 3 bases from V and 1 from J, leaving 11 bases between them. Germline CDR1 KGHSH, CDR2 LQKENI. The CDR3 runs 15 residues. The CDR3: CASSPTSRGTDTQYF. The CDR3 DNA reads TGTGCCAGCTCACCTACTAGTAGGGGCACAGATACGCAGTATTTT. The whole variable domain, remainder taken from reference TRBV18 and TRBJ2-3, is NAGVMQNPRHLVRRRGQEARLRCSPMKGHSHVYWYRQLPEEGLKFMVYLQKENIIDESGMPKERFSAEFPKEGPSILRIQQVVRGDSAAYFCASSPTSRGTDTQYFGPGTRLTVL.

The chain recombines TRBV11-2 with TRBJ2-5; 15 bases map to TRBD2. The ends lost 4 bases at V and 7 bases at J; junction bases unmatched: 13. The V gene's germline CDR1 is SGHAT and CDR2 FQNNGV. This CDR3 region has 18 residues. This CDR3 is CASSSGLAGGSRGWTQYF. The CDR3 DNA follows: TGTGCCAGCAGCTCAGGACTAGCGGGAGGGTCTCGGGGGTGGACCCAGTACTTC.

The CDR3 loop is CASSQVASGSGYEQYF. CDR3 sequence (DNA): TGCGCCAGCAGCCAAGTCGCTAGCGGGAGCGGATACGAGCAGTACTTC. This sequence joins TRBV4-3 and TRBJ2-7, with 10 bases fitting TRBD2. Germline V gene data show CDR1 as LGHNA and CDR2 as YSLEER. CDR3 size: 16 residues. V was pared by 1 base and J by 4 bases, with 7 bases of the junction left unmatched.

The gene calls are TRBV30 and TRBJ1-4; TRBD1 might be the D (6 bases). Trimming cost V 3 bases and J 2 bases, with 10 bases left between them. Germline V gene sequence: CDR1 GTSNPN, CDR2 SVGIG (reference sequence). The CDR3 is 14 amino acids. The CDR3 spells CAWSDRRTNEKLFF. The CDR3 DNA follows: TGTGCCTGGAGCGACAGGCGCACTAATGAAAAACTGTTTTTT.

This chain connects TRBV29-1 to TRBJ2-7, with 12 bases fitting TRBD1. The length of the CDR3 is 13 residues. The germline gives CDR1 SQVTM, CDR2 ANQGSEA. The J segment lost 5 bases and the V segment lost 5 bases, leaving 4 bases of the junction unmatched. The CDR3: CSVSGTGGDEQYF. The CDR3, as DNA: TGCAGCGTTTCCGGGACAGGGGGCGACGAGCAGTACTTC.

The genes are TRBV4-1 and TRBJ1-1, with 7 positions matching TRBD1. The germline V gene encodes CDR1 MGHRA and CDR2 YSYEKL. This CDR3 comprises 15 residues. V dropped 1 base and J dropped 6; count of bases not matched to a gene: 8. The CDR3 sequence: CASSQVGRGRPEAFF. The CDR3 DNA sequence: TGCGCCAGCAGCCAAGTGGGAAGGGGGCGGCCTGAAGCTTTCTTT.

This chain uses TRBV7-9 with TRBJ2-7; 14 bases are a match to TRBD2. CDR1 and CDR2 (germline): SEHNR, FQNEAQ (reference sequence). The ends lost 3 bases at V and 10 bases at J; junction bases unmatched: 2. The CDR3 is made up of 13 amino acids. The CDR3 DNA sequence: TGTGCCAGCAGCTTCGGGACTAGCGGGAGCCAGTACTTC. Protein product: CASSFGTSGSQYF. Looking up the rest from reference TRBV7-9 and TRBJ2-7 gives the full variable domain: DTGVSQNPRHKITKRGQNVTFRCDPISEHNRLYWYRQTLGQGPEFLTYFQNEAQLEKSRLLSDRFSAERPKGSFSTLEIQRTEQGDSAMYLCASSFGTSGSQYFGPGTRLTVT.

J is TRBJ2-7 and V is TRBV25-1; TRBD1 matches at 7 bases. Germline-derived CDR1 and CDR2 are MGHDK and SYGVNS. The CDR3 covers 14 residues. With 6 bases clipped from V and 3 bases from J, the junction kept 8 bases outside the gene matches. CDR3 sequence reads: CASSGQDSSYEQYF. CDR3 nucleotide sequence: TGTGCCAGCAGCGGACAGGACTCGAGCTACGAGCAGTACTTC.

The chain employs TRBV6-5 and TRBJ1-2; 7 bases are shared with TRBD1. The length of the CDR3 is 15 residues. Looked up from germline, CDR1 is MNHEY and CDR2 is SVGAGI. Trimming removed 0 bases from V and 7 bases from J; junction bases left unmatched: 8. CDR3 coding DNA: TGTGCCAGCAGTTACTCTAGGGACAGCGTCTCTGGCTACACCTTC. Its protein is CASSYSRDSVSGYTF.